This T cell receptor beta chain is from a study of cytomegalovirus exposure and HLA in healthy donors. PCR used 60 Vbeta primers and 13 Jbeta primers. Generated by immunoSEQ multiplex PCR, the TCRdb table keeps only in-frame clones and is missing some. The sample holds more than 150,000 clones, around 80% seen once. In this sample, this clone turned up once. Antigen: not known. Other DNA sequences in the same sample also yield this CDR3. Regarding the study as a whole: It was fewer than 200 TCR beta chains that were listed as cytomegalovirus-associated.

V was clipped by 1 base and J by 1 base, with 4 bases between them. The CDR3 covers 14 residues. Germline loops: CDR1 MGHRA, CDR2 YSYEKL. The donors were healthy bone marrow donors. The receptor's source is a woman under 30 in good health and CMV-seropositive. The rearrangement uses TRBV4-1 and TRBJ2-2; D call uncertain. The sample was PBMCs. CDR3 bases: TGCGCCAGCAGCCAAGCTTTGAACACCGGGGAGCTGTTTTTT. Translated, it gives CASSQALNTGELFF.